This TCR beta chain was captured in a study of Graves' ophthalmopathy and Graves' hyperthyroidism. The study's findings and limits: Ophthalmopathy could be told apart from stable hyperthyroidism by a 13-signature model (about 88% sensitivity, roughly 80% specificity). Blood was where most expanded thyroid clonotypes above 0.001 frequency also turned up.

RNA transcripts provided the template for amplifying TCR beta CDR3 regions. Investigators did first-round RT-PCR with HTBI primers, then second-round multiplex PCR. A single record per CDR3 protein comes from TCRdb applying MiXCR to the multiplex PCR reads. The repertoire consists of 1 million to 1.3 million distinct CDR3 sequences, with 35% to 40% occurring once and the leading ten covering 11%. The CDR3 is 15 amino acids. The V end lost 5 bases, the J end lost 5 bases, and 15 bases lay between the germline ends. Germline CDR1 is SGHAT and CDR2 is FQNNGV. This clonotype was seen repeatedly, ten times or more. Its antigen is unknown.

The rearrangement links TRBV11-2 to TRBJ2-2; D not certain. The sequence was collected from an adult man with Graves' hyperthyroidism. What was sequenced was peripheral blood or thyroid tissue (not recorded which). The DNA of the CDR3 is TGTGCCAGCAGCCCAAGGACGGTCAGGACCGGGGAGCTGTTTTTT. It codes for CASSPRTVRTGELFF. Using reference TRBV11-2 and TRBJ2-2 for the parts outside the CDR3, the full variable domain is EAGVAQSPRYKIIEKRQSVAFWCNPISGHATLYWYQQILGQGPKLLIQFQNNGVVDDSQLPKDRFSAERLKGVDSTLKIQPAKLEDSAVYLCASSPRTVRTGELFFGEGSRLTVL.